A single sample is the source of the 9 T cell receptor beta chains below, sequenced in a study of T-cell memory formation after mild COVID-19. MiXCR, run by TCRdb on the 5' RACE reads, gives a single entry per CDR3 protein. The top ten clones hold 2.5% to 3.5% of a sample with some 160,000 distinct CDR3 sequences, over 10% of them seen once. What was sequenced was PBMCs or a T cell subset sorted from them (not recorded which). The origin of the receptors is a man in his late teens or twenties who had mild COVID-19 (a few samples of this study predate the infection). Cell type and time point are not known.

The chain carries TRBV11-1 and TRBJ2-2; perhaps TRBD1 as D (6 bases). CDR1 and CDR2 (germline): SGHAT, FQDESV (reference sequence). With 5 bases removed from V and 0 bases from J, the gap between germline ends came to 10 bases. This CDR3 is 15 amino acids long. The CDR3 region has the DNA TGTGCCAGCAGCCACGGACAGTCGAACACCGGGGAGCTGTTTTTT. Translation: CASSHGQSNTGELFF.

The genes are TRBV6-2 or TRBV6-3 and TRBJ2-1; the match to TRBD1 covers 12 bases. The CDR3 runs to 14 residues. Losses at the gene ends were 4 bases for V and 8 bases for J; bases not matched to a gene: 3. Germline V gene data show CDR1 as MNHEY and CDR2 as SVGEGT. CDR3 nucleotides: TGTGCCAGCAGTTGGGGGACAGGGGGCTATGAGCAGTTCTTC. Translated: CASSWGTGGYEQFF.

The V and J genes are TRBV6-5 and TRBJ1-1, with D tentatively TRBD1 (6 bases). Looked up from germline, CDR1 is MNHEY and CDR2 is SVGAGI. The V end lost 5 bases, the J end lost 5 bases, and 15 bases lay between the germline ends. The CDR3 is 14 amino acids. CDR3 amino acids: CASSQWGARTEAFF. The DNA of the CDR3 is TGTGCCAGCAGTCAGTGGGGGGCACGAACTGAAGCTTTCTTT.

This clonotype turned up a few times. The gene calls are TRBV5-5 and TRBJ2-7; 7 bases align to TRBD2. The length of the CDR3 is 14 residues. Germline trimming cut 2 bases from V and 7 bases from J; bases unmatched to any gene: 9. Germline CDR1 reads SGHKS; CDR2 reads YYEKEE (reference sequence). Here the CDR3 reads CASSFISGGTEQYV. In DNA, the CDR3 is TGTGCCAGCAGCTTTATCTCGGGAGGAACAGAGCAGTACGTC.

This clonotype was seen a few times. The DNA for the CDR3 is TGCGCCAGCAGTCATAACAGGGGAAACAATCAGCCCCAGCATTTT. It encodes CASSHNRGNNQPQHF. The chain joins TRBV4-3 to TRBJ1-5; 7 bases fit TRBD1. The CDR3 contains 15 residues. Trimming cost V 6 bases and J 3 bases; bases outside gene matches: 8. The germline V gene encodes CDR1 LGHNA and CDR2 YSLEER.

A few counts support this clonotype. The chain links TRBV7-9 to TRBJ2-3; no definite D call. Germline V gene sequence: CDR1 SEHNR, CDR2 FQNEAQ (reference sequence). This CDR3 contains 14 residues. Trimming removed 1 base from V and 4 bases from J, with 9 bases in between. DNA for the CDR3: TGTGCCAGCAGCTTAGATCCCGGGTCAGATACGCAGTATTTT. Translation gives CASSLDPGSDTQYF.

This clonotype has more than one count but fewer than ten. The rearrangement links TRBV29-1 to TRBJ1-2, with 10 bases aligning to TRBD1. The CDR3 totals 13 residues. Germline V lookup: CDR1 SQVTM, CDR2 ANQGSEA. Trimming at V came to 5 bases and at J to 5 bases, leaving 5 bases not matched to a gene. For the CDR3, the DNA is TGCAGCGTTTGGACAGGGGGGAATTATGGCTACACCTTC. It translates to CSVWTGGNYGYTF. The whole variable domain, remainder taken from reference TRBV29-1 and TRBJ1-2, is SAVISQKPSRDICQRGTSLTIQCQVDSQVTMMFWYRQQPGQSLTLIATANQGSEATYESGFVIDKFPISRPNLTFSTLTVSNMSPEDSSIYLCSVWTGGNYGYTFGSGTRLTVV.

The chain is built from TRBV7-2 and TRBJ1-6; D unclear. Germline V gene lookup returns CDR1 SGHTA and CDR2 FQGNSA. This CDR3 has 13 amino acids. The germline V and J ends were trimmed by 1 base and 12 bases, with 10 bases remaining between them. The chain's CDR3 is CASSLGITGPLHF. CDR3 DNA: TGTGCCAGCAGCTTAGGCATAACGGGACCCCTCCACTTT.

Only a few counts were recorded for this clonotype. The chain couples TRBV24-1 to TRBJ1-2; D remains ambiguous. V lost 9 bases, J lost 4 bases, and 20 bases lay in between. Germline CDR1 KGHDR, CDR2 SFDVKD. The CDR3 totals 15 residues. CDR3 loop: CATQSSTSRPYGYTF. The CDR3 DNA reads TGTGCCACCCAAAGCTCGACCTCTCGCCCCTATGGCTACACCTTC.